The 4 T cell receptor beta chains below come from one sample, sequenced in a study of identical twins. TCRdb used MiXCR to reprocess the 5' RACE reads, holding one entry per CDR3 protein. The sample lists 400,000 to 550,000 distinct CDR3 sequences; approximately 22% were seen once. These same records also appear under a second study, on T cells expressing NK-cell markers.

Sequenced sample: CD4+ T cells sorted from blood. The receptor set was obtained from a woman between 18 and 29 years old in good health.

The CDR3 DNA reads TGTGCCAGCACAGGGGACAGGGAAGACTCCTACAATGAGCAGTTCTTC. It codes for CASTGDREDSYNEQFF. The chain employs TRBV12-3 or TRBV12-4 and TRBJ2-1; TRBD1 matches 9 bases. This CDR3 has 16 amino acids. V trimming: 7 bases; J trimming: 0 bases; junction bases outside the gene matches: 7.

The chain uses TRBV5-1 and TRBJ2-3; 11 bases are shared with TRBD1. The germline V gene has CDR1 SGHRS and CDR2 YFSETQ. V lost 5 bases, J lost 6 bases, and 8 bases stayed unmatched. The CDR3 extends over 15 amino acids. The CDR3 DNA follows: TGCGCCAGCAGACAACCGGGACAGGGGGTGGATACGCAGTATTTT. It is translated as CASRQPGQGVDTQYF.

The gene calls are TRBV7-8 and TRBJ2-2; the D gene is possibly TRBD2 (6 bases). Deletions cut 5 bases from V and 5 bases from J, with 12 bases between. CDR3 length: 14 residues. The germline gives CDR1 SGHVS, CDR2 FQNEAQ. CDR3: CASSQMGRTGELFF. The CDR3 coding sequence is TGTGCCAGCAGCCAGATGGGGAGGACCGGGGAGCTGTTTTTT. The variable domain in full, with the rest retrieved from reference TRBV7-8 and TRBJ2-2, is GAGVSQSPRYKVAKRGQDVALRCDPISGHVSLFWYQQALGQGPEFLTYFQNEAQLDKSGLPSDRFFAERPEGSVSTLKIQRTQQEDSAVYLCASSQMGRTGELFFGEGSRLTVL.

The chain has TRBV7-8 and TRBJ2-7, with TRBD1 as a possible D gene (5 bases). In germline, CDR1 is SGHVS, CDR2 FQNEAQ. Trimming cost V 4 bases and J 2 bases, with 21 bases left between them. There are 17 residues in the CDR3. The CDR3 is CASSSGLTLRGPYEQYF. CDR3 in DNA: TGTGCCAGCAGCTCTGGCCTAACCCTAAGGGGCCCCTACGAGCAGTACTTC.